Listed below are T cell receptor beta chains from one sample, sequenced in a study of T cells after yellow fever vaccination. TCRdb ran MiXCR on the 5' RACE reads and lists one entry per CDR3 protein. The profile shows around 300,000 distinct CDR3 sequences, approximately 4% of them singletons. The sequencing here drew on PBMCs, taken 15 days after the yellow fever booster vaccination. The receptors stem from a young man who received the YFV17D yellow fever vaccine. Each CDR3 is given with its conserved first and last residue. Each record gives: clone size, J gene, D gene, V gene, CDR3 protein, CDR3 DNA. A D gene is named only where the DNA matches it firmly. Size values are once, few and many counts, or a class for expanded clones, and some rows have none.

many | TRBJ1-1 | - | TRBV6-5 | CASSYSGRNTEAFF | TGTGCCAGCAGTTACTCGGGGAGGAACACTGAAGCTTTCTTT
- | TRBJ1-5 | - | TRBV5-6 | CASSPRWVQPQHF | TGTGCCAGCAGCCCCCGGTGGGTTCAGCCCCAGCATTTT
many | TRBJ2-1 | TRBD1 | TRBV12-3/TRBV12-4 | CASTPGQTYNEQFF | TGTGCCAGCACACCGGGACAGACCTACAATGAGCAGTTCTTC
many | TRBJ1-4 | - | TRBV7-2 | CASSKGGNEKLFF | TGTGCCAGCAGCAAGGGGGGAAATGAAAAACTGTTTTTT
- | TRBJ1-1 | TRBD1 | TRBV6-2/TRBV6-3 | CASSFRQGRTEAFF | TGTGCCAGCAGTTTCCGACAGGGGAGAACTGAAGCTTTCTTT
- | TRBJ2-1 | - | TRBV28 | CASLGGRSYNEQFF | TGTGCCAGCCTTGGGGGCCGGTCCTACAATGAGCAGTTCTTC
- | TRBJ2-2 | TRBD2 | TRBV12-3/TRBV12-4 | CASSTGTSGGINTGELFF | TGTGCCAGCAGTACCGGGACTAGCGGGGGGATTAACACCGGGGAGCTGTTTTTT
many | TRBJ2-3 | - | TRBV10-2 | CASSGGLVDTQYF | TGCGCCAGCAGCGGGGGCCTGGTTGATACGCAGTATTTT
few | TRBJ2-7 | TRBD2 | TRBV4-1 | CASSHGLAAYEQYF | TGCGCCAGCAGCCATGGACTAGCGGCCTACGAGCAGTACTTC
- | TRBJ1-6 | - | TRBV21-1 | CASSKARQGTLAVSYNSPLHF | TGTGCCAGCAGCAAAGCGCGACAGGGGACATTAGCCGTCTCCTATAATTCACCCCTCCACTTT
few | TRBJ2-2 | - | TRBV12-3/TRBV12-4 | CASKPGAVGELFF | TGTGCCAGCAAGCCGGGGGCCGTCGGGGAGCTGTTTTTT
many | TRBJ1-4 | - | TRBV6-5 | CASSYSGKLFF | TGTGCCAGCAGTTACAGCGGAAAACTGTTTTTT
few | TRBJ1-4 | - | TRBV5-5 | CASSIRDYNEKLFF | TGTGCCAGCAGCATCCGGGACTATAATGAAAAACTGTTTTTT
few | TRBJ1-4 | TRBD1 | TRBV4-3 | CASSQGAGGREKLFF | TGCGCCAGCAGCCAAGGAGCAGGGGGGCGTGAAAAACTGTTTTTT
few | TRBJ2-6 | - | TRBV4-1 | CASSLRAPGVDSGANVLTF | TGCGCCAGCAGCCTTAGGGCTCCAGGGGTCGACTCTGGGGCCAACGTCCTGACTTTC
many | TRBJ2-7 | TRBD1 | TRBV29-1 | CSVETGQGTIYEQYF | TGCAGCGTTGAAACGGGACAGGGGACCATCTACGAGCAGTACTTC
- | TRBJ1-2 | - | TRBV6-5 | CASSYSLWTADGYTF | TGTGCCAGCAGTTACTCGTTGTGGACCGCGGATGGCTACACCTTC
- | TRBJ1-2 | - | TRBV7-2 | CASSRQNPTWGGYTF | TGTGCCAGCAGCCGTCAGAATCCCACATGGGGTGGCTACACCTTC
many | TRBJ2-3 | - | TRBV15 | CATSRPSPTDTQYF | TGTGCCACCAGCAGACCCAGCCCCACAGATACGCAGTATTTT
many | TRBJ1-1 | - | TRBV6-1 | CASKSGGDTEAFF | TGTGCCAGCAAATCAGGCGGTGACACTGAAGCTTTCTTT
many | TRBJ2-1 | - | TRBV7-9 | CASSPAYNEQFF | TGTGCCAGCAGCCCAGCTTACAATGAGCAGTTCTTC
- | TRBJ2-3 | - | TRBV7-3 | CASGSGLSHSTDTQYF | TGTGCCAGCGGCTCAGGTCTCTCCCATAGCACAGATACGCAGTATTTT
once | TRBJ2-3 | TRBD2 | TRBV5-4 | CASSPRLVGRGADTQYF | TGTGCCAGCAGCCCTCGTCTCGTGGGGAGGGGTGCAGATACGCAGTATTTT
- | TRBJ1-6 | - | TRBV27 | CASSRAGVYNSPLHF | TGTGCCAGCAGTAGGGCGGGAGTATATAATTCACCCCTCCACTTT
many | TRBJ2-3 | TRBD2 | TRBV7-8 | CASTDGGALDTQYF | TGTGCCAGCACTGACGGGGGGGCCTTAGATACGCAGTATTTT
- | TRBJ2-5 | - | TRBV7-9 | CASSPVVDLLKYGIMETQYF | TGTGCCAGCAGCCCAGTGGTTGATCTTCTAAAGTACGGGATTATGGAGACCCAGTACTTC
many | TRBJ2-7 | - | TRBV5-6 | CASSLRDEQYF | TGTGCCAGCAGCTTAAGGGACGAGCAGTACTTC
- | TRBJ2-5 | - | TRBV5-1 | CASSSNFQTQYF | TGCGCCAGCAGCTCAAACTTCCAGACCCAGTACTTC
- | TRBJ2-3 | TRBD2 | TRBV5-1 | CASSRIAGGTDTQYF | TGCGCCAGCAGCCGGATAGCGGGGGGCACAGATACGCAGTATTTT
few | TRBJ2-4 | TRBD1 | TRBV5-1 | CASSLAGGQDRDIQYF | TGCGCCAGCAGCTTGGCCGGAGGACAGGACAGGGACATTCAGTACTTC
- | TRBJ2-3 | - | TRBV7-2 | CASSFRRKGDTQYF | TGTGCCAGCAGCTTCAGACGGAAGGGAGATACGCAGTATTTT
- | TRBJ2-6 | - | TRBV21-1 | CASPLVDRRSGANVLTF | TGTGCCAGCCCACTCGTTGACAGACGGTCTGGGGCCAACGTCCTGACTTTC
few | TRBJ2-1 | - | TRBV7-9 | CASSLFLVDEQFF | TGTGCCAGCAGCTTATTCCTGGTCGATGAGCAGTTCTTC
- | TRBJ1-2 | TRBD1 | TRBV20-1 | CSAVRQGDGYTF | TGCAGTGCAGTGCGACAGGGGGATGGCTACACCTTC
few | TRBJ2-3 | TRBD1 | TRBV5-5 | CASSPEDRVTDTQYF | TGTGCCAGCAGCCCGGAGGACAGGGTCACAGATACGCAGTATTTT
- | TRBJ1-4 | - | TRBV9 | CASSPRGGRDLEKLFF | TGTGCCAGCAGCCCCCGAGGGGGTAGGGACCTCGAAAAACTGTTTTTT
- | TRBJ2-7 | TRBD1 | TRBV18 | CASSPPTGNSYEQYF | TGTGCCAGCTCTCCCCCGACAGGGAACTCCTACGAGCAGTACTTC
- | TRBJ2-5 | - | TRBV6-6 | CASSYSDSRYETQYF | TGTGCCAGCAGTTACTCAGACTCTAGATACGAGACCCAGTACTTC
few | TRBJ2-1 | TRBD1 | TRBV5-4 | CASSGTGGFNEQFF | TGTGCCAGCAGCGGGACAGGGGGTTTCAATGAGCAGTTCTTC
many | TRBJ2-2 | - | TRBV12-3/TRBV12-4 | CASSPGSILRELFF | TGTGCCAGCAGTCCAGGGAGTATTCTGCGGGAGCTGTTTTTT
- | TRBJ1-4 | - | TRBV6-6 | CASSYDTTNEKLFF | TGTGCCAGCAGTTACGACACAACTAATGAAAAACTGTTTTTT
few | TRBJ1-6 | - | TRBV2 | CASSYAGGDSPLHF | TGTGCCAGCAGCTACGCGGGGGGAGATTCACCCCTCCACTTT
- | TRBJ1-6 | - | TRBV4-1 | CASSQSELLGSPLHF | TGCGCCAGCAGCCAATCGGAGCTTTTGGGTTCACCCCTCCACTTT
- | TRBJ2-3 | - | TRBV15 | CATGGTSRPDTQYF | TGTGCCACCGGGGGAACCTCCCGGCCAGATACGCAGTATTTT
many | TRBJ1-5 | TRBD1 | TRBV28 | CAARTGGRDQPQHF | TGTGCCGCTCGGACAGGCGGCCGAGATCAGCCCCAGCATTTT
- | TRBJ1-5 | TRBD1 | TRBV12-3/TRBV12-4 | CASSRYGTGDQPQHF | TGTGCCAGCAGCCGCTACGGGACAGGGGATCAGCCCCAGCATTTT
few | TRBJ2-2 | - | TRBV6-6 | CASSYQNTGELFF | TGTGCCAGCAGTTACCAAAACACCGGGGAGCTGTTTTTT
- | TRBJ2-5 | TRBD2 | TRBV20-1 | CSARGLAGSTGPQETQYF | TGCAGTGCTAGGGGACTAGCGGGGTCGACGGGTCCTCAAGAGACCCAGTACTTC
few | TRBJ2-2 | - | TRBV5-1 | CASSSDGANTGELFF | TGCGCCAGCAGCTCGGACGGCGCGAACACCGGGGAGCTGTTTTTT
few | TRBJ2-3 | - | TRBV29-1 | CSVSQGLLVTDTQYF | TGCAGCGTTAGCCAGGGACTCTTGGTGACAGATACGCAGTATTTT
many | TRBJ1-1 | - | TRBV29-1 | CSVGGETEAFF | TGCAGCGTTGGGGGGGAAACTGAAGCTTTCTTT
few | TRBJ2-3 | - | TRBV7-8 | CASSPRRDSSTDTQYF | TGTGCCAGCAGCCCACGGAGGGACAGTAGCACAGATACGCAGTATTTT